This paragraph covers one T cell receptor beta chain sequence. It has no known antigen specificity. Base qualities are missing; no much larger clone stands one base away. CDR1 is given as MNHEY and CDR2 as SMNVEV, both from the germline V gene (reference sequence). The CDR3 holds 14 amino acids from the cysteine to the phenylalanine. The kept DNA is CDR3 alone, 42 bases in frame from the first base. Reading the label with the study, this specimen's time point is: week 3, after first cycle of checkpoint inhibitor. Blood was sampled before treatment (T0) and at week 3 (W3), after the first cycle of checkpoint blockade. Except for a couple of patients with rapid clinical progression, response was assessed 12 weeks after the first infusion by RECIST 1.1; disease control meant complete response, partial response or stable disease. Any patient who had received prior systemic cancer treatment, was on concomitant immunosuppressant therapy or had synchronous other active malignancies was excluded. To track both circulating cells and T cell turnover, TCR beta was sequenced from bulk PBMC as well as from plasma cell-free DNA. PBMC were isolated from blood with Lymphoprep and SepMate tubes, followed by red cell lysis. QIAamp DNA Blood Mini kits were used to extract DNA from PBMC and from sorted T cell subsets.

This entry comes from a study of blood T cell dynamics during melanoma immunotherapy (dated by TCRdb to about 2020). Describing the broader study: Patients had metastatic melanoma and received first-line pembrolizumab or nivolumab plus ipilimumab as standard of care in the United Kingdom. To find early correlates of response, the study profiled the peripheral T cell receptor repertoires of patients with metastatic melanoma both before and after one cycle of checkpoint inhibitor therapy. The training cohort was made up of consecutive patients, while a further independent group of patients from the same centre was pooled to form an external validation set. Study-wide conclusions, independent of this receptor: The relatively small sample size was acknowledged as something that could potentially limit how far the results can be generalized. A bifurcated reorganization of the PBMC repertoire at W3, with increased clonality or increased diversity, was observed in patients who later achieved disease control, unlike in progressors. Whether the T cell clones behind the repertoire changes were melanoma-specific or instead reflected general immune activation was something the study could not determine.

A fixed 350 ng of DNA was loaded for every bulk PBMC sample. The immunoSEQ TCRb Assay kit was used according to manufacturer instructions to amplify TCR beta CDR3 sequences from genomic DNA. The KAPA Library Quantification Kit for Illumina platforms was used to quantify pooled libraries by qPCR. Pooled libraries were sequenced on an Illumina NextSeq 500, clustered at roughly 0.55-1.1 pM. Under the source paper's analysis protocol: The TCR data were analyzed using immunoSEQ ANALYZER and the R LymphoSeq package. A rearrangement efficiency score was calculated as productive divided by the sum of productive and non-productive CDR3 sequences. Clonality was measured with the Gini coefficient and diversity with the Renyi index at alpha=1, and both measures were compared pairwise between timepoints within each patient. Clonal relatedness, based on an edit distance of 3, and repertoire similarity, based on the Bhattacharyya coefficient, were both computed in LymphoSeq. To classify response, a linear discriminant analysis based on week-3 changes in clonality and diversity was built using the R MASS and caret packages. In TCRdb, the immuneACCESS table is reduced to in-frame sequences with V and J assigned. These tables do not hold every clone; where another copy was compared, an unresolved V gene accounts for under half, and the others remain unexplained. From that table come the V and J calls and clone size; the DNA was used to work out D and trimming. The sample records roughly 8,900 clones, approximately 90% of which are singletons. The ten largest clones capture over 5.5% of the sample.

The sequence came from a human donor with melanoma. The sequences come from blood, collected from a patient treated with checkpoint blockade. The chain links TRBV27 with TRBJ2-5; the D call could be TRBD1 or TRBD2, with each sharing 5 bases. The closer fit of TRBJ2-7 to the DNA end suggests the J call may be wrong. The DNA sequence follows: TGTGCCAGCAGTTTTCGAGGGGATCCCTACGAGCAGTACTTC. This encodes CASSFRGDPYEQYF.